This T cell receptor (beta chain) was sequenced in a study of monozygotic twins with inflammatory bowel disease. Reprocessing the 5' RACE reads, TCRdb reports a single entry for every CDR3 protein and omits DNA. The ten most abundant clones cover just over 2.5% of a sample with about 380,000 distinct CDR3 sequences. CDR1 is MDHEN and CDR2 is SYDVKM in the germline V gene. The CDR3 loop spans 15 amino acids. This chain joins TRBV28 and TRBJ1-6; TCRdb selects TRBD1, and the lack of DNA leaves this call unchecked. The clonotype was recovered from a human donor with ulcerative colitis or Crohn's disease, or a healthy co-twin of an affected twin (not recorded which). Sample: blood. CDR3 sequence reads: CASSFSGGYNSPLHF.